Following are 27 T cell receptor beta chains from one sample sequenced in a study of T cells after yellow fever vaccination. Each CDR3 protein is one row after TCRdb ran MiXCR on the 5' RACE reads. In the table there are hundreds of thousands of distinct CDR3 sequences, approximately 10% of which are singletons. Material: CD4+ T cells sorted from PBMCs, obtained 5 days after the yellow fever booster vaccination. The source of these receptors is a young man who received the YFV17D yellow fever vaccine.

This clonotype was seen more than once but under ten times. J is TRBJ2-5 and V is TRBV21-1; the DNA was not used to check the table's D call, TRBD1. TRBV21-1 is termed a pseudogene. The CDR3 totals 16 residues. For the CDR3, the DNA is TGTGCCAGCAGCAACCCCGGGACCGAGCCTTGGGAGACCCAGTACTTC. Amino acids: CASSNPGTEPWETQYF.

This clonotype was detected only a few times. V is TRBV27 and J is TRBJ1-4, with D possibly being TRBD1 (6 bases). This CDR3 is built from 16 residues. Germline CDR1 is MNHEY and CDR2 is SMNVEV (reference sequence). V gave up 4 bases and J gave up 3 bases, with 15 bases separating them. CDR3 nucleotides: TGTGCCAGCAGTTCTCTTCGGGGGCGGGCTAATGAAAAACTGTTTTTT. Its protein is CASSSLRGRANEKLFF.

The chain joins TRBV7-2 to TRBJ1-2, with D uncertain. Germline CDR1 is SGHTA and CDR2 is FQGNSA. V was trimmed by 5 bases and J by 0 bases, leaving 16 bases between them. This CDR3 region has 16 residues. This chain's CDR3 is CASSPGRLLANYGYTF. CDR3 bases: TGTGCCAGCAGCCCCGGACGTCTTTTAGCTAACTATGGCTACACCTTC.

The sample holds many counts of this clonotype. V and J are TRBV4-2 and TRBJ2-7; D is perhaps TRBD1 (5 bases). The V end was cut by 4 bases, the J end by 3 bases, with 10 bases between. This CDR3 has 13 amino acids. The germline gives CDR1 LGHNA, CDR2 YNFKEQ. CDR3 region: CASSLDSYYEQYF. The CDR3 nucleotides read TGTGCCAGCAGCCTTGACAGCTACTACGAGCAGTACTTC.

In this sample, this clonotype turned up a few times. J is TRBJ1-6 and V is TRBV4-3; the D gene is possibly TRBD1 (6 bases). The CDR3 is made up of 18 amino acids. Per the germline V gene, CDR1 is LGHNA and CDR2 is YSLEER. V gave up 0 bases and J gave up 9 bases, with 21 bases separating them. The CDR3 DNA follows: TGCGCCAGCAGCCAAGATCTTTTGAGCTGGGGGCTGACTTCACCCCTCCACTTT. Translating gives CASSQDLLSWGLTSPLHF.

V gene TRBV6-2 or TRBV6-3 combines with J gene TRBJ1-5; TRBD1 is a possible D gene (5 bases). Germline V lookup: CDR1 MNHEY, CDR2 SVGEGT. With 7 bases removed from V and 4 bases from J, the gap between germline ends came to 11 bases. CDR3 length equals 13 residues. DNA for the CDR3: TGTGCCAGCACCCTGGGGGGGAATCAGCCCCAGCATTTT. Amino acids: CASTLGGNQPQHF.

This clonotype was seen repeatedly, ten times or more. The chain links TRBV29-1 to TRBJ1-2, with D hard to call. In germline, CDR1 is SQVTM, CDR2 ANQGSEA. The CDR3 contains 15 residues. Trimming removed 4 bases at V and 1 base at J, with 16 bases between. CDR3 bases: TGCAGCGTTGCCCCATTAGGAGGGATTAACTATGGCTACACCTTC. It is translated as CSVAPLGGINYGYTF.

This clonotype has a count of ten or more. The chain is built from TRBV7-9 and TRBJ1-2, with D tentatively TRBD1 (5 bases). The CDR3 runs 14 residues. V lost 2 bases and J 3 bases, leaving 10 bases between the germline ends. From germline, CDR1 is SEHNR and CDR2 FQNEAQ (reference sequence). The CDR3 bases are TGTGCCAGCAGCTTACTTGGGGGGGACTATGGCTACACCTTC. This sequence encodes CASSLLGGDYGYTF. The whole variable domain, remainder taken from reference TRBV7-9 and TRBJ1-2, is DTGVSQNPRHKITKRGQNVTFRCDPISEHNRLYWYRQTLGQGPEFLTYFQNEAQLEKSRLLSDRFSAERPKGSFSTLEIQRTEQGDSAMYLCASSLLGGDYGYTFGSGTRLTVV.

The chain recombines TRBV5-1 with TRBJ1-1, with D maybe TRBD1 (5 bases). Trimming cost V 5 bases and J 0 bases, with 14 bases left between them. The CDR3 totals 15 residues. Germline CDR1 is SGHRS and CDR2 is YFSETQ. The CDR3 spells CASRTRGNLNTEAFF. CDR3 in DNA: TGCGCCAGCAGAACGAGGGGAAATCTGAACACTGAAGCTTTCTTT.

This clonotype was detected a few times. Since a much larger clone is just one base distant, this may be a read error. The chain combines TRBV2 with TRBJ2-5; D call uncertain. CDR1 is SNHLY, CDR2 FYNNEI, per germline. The CDR3 extends over 10 amino acids. The CDR3 protein is CASSEESQYF. The DNA of the CDR3 is TGTGCCAGCAGTGAAGAGTCCCAGTACTTC.

Here the CDR3 DNA reads TGTGCCAGCAGTGGGGGCAGGGTAGTATCAAGTTCTGGAAACACCATATATTTT. Encoded protein: CASSGGRVVSSSGNTIYF. The V call is TRBV3-2, the J call TRBJ1-3; TRBD1, the D gene given by the table, was not confirmed from the DNA. TRBV3-2 is a pseudogene. CDR3 length: 18 residues.

Only a few counts were recorded for this clonotype. CDR3 DNA sequence: TGTGCCAGCAGTCTCACTAGCGGGGCCTCCTACGAGCAGTACTTC. Its translation is CASSLTSGASYEQYF. V is TRBV7-8 and J is TRBJ2-7, with TRBD2 matching over 10 bases. Germline loops: CDR1 SGHVS, CDR2 FQNEAQ. The V segment lost 6 bases and the J segment 0 bases; nucleotides outside the gene matches: 5. This CDR3 is built from 15 residues.

There are a few counts of this clonotype. The chain employs TRBV28 and TRBJ1-6; D is perhaps TRBD1 (5 bases). CDR3 length: 16 residues. Trimming took off 8 bases at V and 0 bases at J, with 14 bases between the two ends. The germline V gene has CDR1 MDHEN and CDR2 SYDVKM. CDR3: CASSLGQSSYNSPLHF. In DNA form, the CDR3 reads TGTGCCAGCTCTTTGGGGCAGAGCTCCTATAATTCACCCCTCCACTTT.

The table lists this clonotype with a few counts. The chain joins TRBV12-3 or TRBV12-4 to TRBJ2-3; D may be TRBD2 (6 bases). The CDR3 has 15 residues. V lost 5 bases to trimming and J lost 2 bases, with 14 bases between them. Here the CDR3 DNA reads TGTGCCAGCAGTGGGAGCGGGCTGCCCACAGATACGCAGTATTTT. Protein sequence: CASSGSGLPTDTQYF.

In this sample, this clonotype turned up many times. The V call is TRBV7-9, the J call TRBJ2-2; D remains ambiguous. CDR3 length: 14 residues. Germline V gene data show CDR1 as SEHNR and CDR2 as FQNEAQ (reference sequence). Trimming pared 5 bases from V and 1 base from J, leaving 8 bases between. The CDR3 DNA follows: TGTGCCAGCAGCCGCCAACGGAACACCGGGGAGCTGTTTTTT. Translated, it gives CASSRQRNTGELFF.

J is TRBJ1-3 and V is TRBV20-1; possibly TRBD1 for D (5 bases). This CDR3 spans 11 amino acids. Germline CDR1 is DFQATT and CDR2 is SNEGSKA (reference sequence). V was clipped by 1 base and J by 10 bases, with 8 bases between them. CDR3: CSARGQSTIYF. CDR3 nucleotides: TGCAGTGCTAGAGGACAGTCAACCATATATTTT.

This clonotype has more than one count but fewer than ten. The CDR3 loop is CASSDSSGVDNEQFF. The CDR3 DNA follows: TGTGCCAGCAGTGACTCTAGCGGGGTCGACAATGAGCAGTTCTTC. J is TRBJ2-1 and V is TRBV9; TRBD2 matches at 9 bases. This CDR3 comprises 15 residues. The junction had 8 bases not matched to a gene; V was cut back by 5 bases and J by 5 bases. CDR1 and CDR2 from the germline V gene are SGDLS and YYNGEE.

This clonotype occurred many times. The chain uses TRBV5-4 and TRBJ2-7, with D possibly matching TRBD1 (5 bases). Germline CDR1 SGHNT, CDR2 YYREEE (reference sequence). The CDR3 has 16 residues. The V and J ends lost 2 bases and 1 base respectively, with 16 bases between them. Here the CDR3 DNA reads TGTGCCAGCAGCTTTGGGTTTGACAGCCCATCCTACGAGCAGTACTTC. This codes for CASSFGFDSPSYEQYF.

The J gene is TRBJ2-5, the V gene TRBV5-1; D possibly corresponds to TRBD2 (6 bases). The V and J ends lost 2 bases and 4 bases respectively, with 18 bases between them. The CDR3 totals 16 residues. The germline gives CDR1 SGHRS, CDR2 YFSETQ. The CDR3 nucleotides read TGCGCCAGCAGCTTCAACGGACGGGGAGGTGGAGAGACCCAGTACTTC. The encoded protein is CASSFNGRGGGETQYF.

The chain employs TRBV5-1 and TRBJ2-7; tentative D call: TRBD2 (5 bases). Deletions cut 0 bases from V and 0 bases from J, with 7 bases between. The CDR3 covers 14 residues. The V gene's germline CDR1 is SGHRS and CDR2 YFSETQ. CDR3 sequence reads: CASSLGGNSYEQYF. The CDR3 nucleotides read TGCGCCAGCAGCTTGGGAGGGAACTCCTACGAGCAGTACTTC.

The V and J genes are TRBV30 and TRBJ1-5, with D possibly being TRBD1 (5 bases). The germline V gene has CDR1 GTSNPN and CDR2 SVGIG (reference sequence). Trimming shortened V by 5 bases and J by 8 bases, and 13 bases separated the two germline ends. This CDR3 region has 12 residues. In nucleotides, the CDR3 is TGTGCCTGGGGAAACAGGCTAGAGCCCCAGCATTTT. Its translation: CAWGNRLEPQHF.

This clonotype showed up many times. This sequence joins TRBV6-5 and TRBJ2-2; TRBD1 agrees at 8 bases. The CDR3 runs to 14 residues. Germline V gene lookup returns CDR1 MNHEY and CDR2 SVGAGI. V trimming: 6 bases; J trimming: 4 bases; junction bases outside the gene matches: 4. The CDR3 DNA reads as TGTGCCAGCAGGTCGGGACAGGCCACCGGGGAGCTGTTTTTT. This encodes CASRSGQATGELFF.

The chain links TRBV28 to TRBJ2-7, with D hard to call. Germline assignment: CDR1 MDHEN and CDR2 SYDVKM. Between the trimmed V and J ends, which lost 10 bases and 3 bases, there was a span of 16 bases. The CDR3 runs to 13 residues. The CDR3 protein is CAIQPRGFYEQYV. In nucleotides, the CDR3 is TGTGCCATCCAACCCCGTGGGTTCTACGAGCAGTACGTC.

This clonotype has only a few counts. The chain is built from TRBV27 and TRBJ2-2; TRBD1 aligns across 7 bases. Unmatched junction bases numbered 8, after V lost 6 bases and J lost 7 bases. CDR3 length: 14 residues. Per the germline V gene, CDR1 is MNHEY and CDR2 is SMNVEV (reference sequence). CDR3 sequence: CASSLQGWDGELFF. CDR3 coding DNA: TGTGCCAGCAGCCTACAGGGGTGGGACGGGGAGCTGTTTTTT.

This clonotype was seen more than once but under ten times. V gene TRBV7-2 combines with J gene TRBJ1-2; 8 bases align to TRBD1. This CDR3 has 15 amino acids. From germline, CDR1 is SGHTA and CDR2 FQGNSA. The ends lost 5 bases at V and 5 bases at J; junction bases unmatched: 10. The CDR3 region is CASSQQQGARYGYTF. The CDR3 bases are TGTGCCAGCAGCCAGCAGCAGGGGGCGCGTTATGGCTACACCTTC.

This clonotype occurred many times. The rearrangement links TRBV5-1 to TRBJ2-7; 11 bases match TRBD2. After removal of 3 bases from V and 3 bases from J, the junction contained 8 bases not matched to a gene. CDR1 and CDR2 from the germline V gene are SGHRS and YFSETQ. The CDR3 contains 16 residues. The CDR3 nucleotides read TGCGCCAGCAGCTCCGGGCCGACTAGCGGGGTCTACGAGCAGTACGTC. This translates into CASSSGPTSGVYEQYV.

The chain combines TRBV7-2 with TRBJ1-5, with TRBD1 as a possible D gene (6 bases). The germline V and J ends were trimmed by 6 bases and 1 base, with 16 bases remaining between them. The CDR3 consists of 16 residues. In germline, CDR1 is SGHTA, CDR2 FQGNSA. CDR3: CASRANRVESNQPQHF. For the CDR3, the DNA is TGTGCCAGCAGGGCTAACAGGGTAGAGAGCAATCAGCCCCAGCATTTT.